This T cell receptor beta chain was recorded in a study of blood T cells in healthy people across ages. Study-wide context: The template switching approach captured approximately one barcoded beta molecule for every two T cells. Findings and caveats of the study: Expanded clonotype changes were possibly confounded by unknown donor CMV status. A strong correlation was seen between TCR beta diversity and naive T cell percentage.

A second PCR, run for roughly 7 to 11 cycles, used a sample-barcoded 5' primer plus a J-beta primer mix. TCRdb reanalysed the 5' RACE reads using MiXCR and keeps one entry per CDR3 protein. The sample has 850,000 to 1,100,000 distinct CDR3 sequences; roughly two fifths are singletons. Only a few counts were recorded for this clonotype. Its antigen is as yet unknown. Germline loops: CDR1 MNHEY, CDR2 SVGAGI. The length of the CDR3 is 13 residues. V was shortened by 2 bases and J by 3 bases, with 2 bases between the two germline ends. The origin of this receptor is a man between 18 and 29 years old in good health. Sequenced input: blood. The J gene is TRBJ1-6, the V gene TRBV6-5; D is undetermined. As DNA, the CDR3 is TGTGCCAGCAGTTACAACTATAATTCACCCCTCCACTTT. This sequence encodes CASSYNYNSPLHF.